Sequencing of this T cell receptor beta chain was carried out in a study of T-cell reconstitution after alpha-beta-depleted transplantation in children. Study results and limitations: There were reportedly several hundred expanded graft clones from which alpha-beta T cells came about two months after transplant.

This clonotype was recorded at least ten times. Antigen unknown. A library of TCRbeta sequences, prepared with unique molecular identifiers, was generated. TCRdb independently ran MiXCR on the PCR reads; one entry per CDR3 protein. The sample includes 55,000 to 90,000 distinct CDR3 sequences, approximately 4.4% of them seen just once. Per germline, CDR1 SEHNR and CDR2 FQNEAQ (reference sequence). The V and J ends lost 3 bases and 7 bases respectively, with 19 bases between them. There are 17 residues in the CDR3. The chain uses TRBV7-9 and TRBJ1-6; TRBD1 might be the D (5 bases). Sequencing was performed on PBMCs, mostly from graft donor cells, taken 180 days after TCRalphabeta/CD19-depleted stem cell transplant. The sequence was collected from a boy under two years old who had a stem cell transplant for acute myeloid leukemia, so the T cells may come from the graft donor. The CDR3 protein is CASSFSRRDPWNSPLHF. The CDR3 nucleotides read TGTGCCAGCAGCTTTTCACGCCGGGACCCTTGGAATTCACCCCTCCACTTT. The entire variable domain, with the rest obtained from reference TRBV7-9 and TRBJ1-6, is as follows: DTGVSQNPRHKITKRGQNVTFRCDPISEHNRLYWYRQTLGQGPEFLTYFQNEAQLEKSRLLSDRFSAERPKGSFSTLEIQRTEQGDSAMYLCASSFSRRDPWNSPLHFGNGTRLTVT.